Listed below are T cell receptor beta chains from one sample, sequenced in a study of T cell responses to AZD1222 COVID-19 vaccine. Some clones are missing from TCRdb's copy, which holds only in-frame ones; the method was immunoSEQ multiplex PCR. The profile shows 54,000 or so clones, about 85% of them singletons. The source was peripheral blood, collected on day 0 of AZD1222 vaccination. These receptors all come from an adult in good health. CDR3s include the opening cysteine and the closing phenylalanine or tryptophan. D genes are given only for firm matches. Clone size, where shown, is once, few, many, or a class for clones that have expanded.

TRBJ1-2	TRBV3-1/TRBV3-2	.	few	TGTGCCAGCAGCCAAGACGATCTCGGCAGGGCGGGGTATGGCTACACCTTC	CASSQDDLGRAGYGYTF
TRBJ2-1	TRBV19	.	.	TGTGCCAGTAGTTACAGGGTTGACTACAATGAGCAGTTCTTC	CASSYRVDYNEQFF
TRBJ1-2	TRBV24-1	.	few	TGTGCCACCAGTGATATTGAGAGCTATGGCTACACCTTC	CATSDIESYGYTF
TRBJ1-1	TRBV19	.	.	TGTGCCAGTAGTCCCCGGGACATCACTACGGCTTTCTTT	CASSPRDITTAFF
TRBJ1-1	TRBV12-1	.	few	TGTGCCAGCATTCTCGGGACAGGGGGTGAAGCTTTCTTT	CASILGTGGEAFF
TRBJ2-7	TRBV9	.	medium-sized	TGTGCCAGCAGCGTAGCTGGGACCCACGAGCAGTACTTC	CASSVAGTHEQYF
TRBJ2-7	TRBV7-2	.	.	TGTGCCAGCAGCTTAGACGGACAGAGCTACGAGCAGTACTTC	CASSLDGQSYEQYF
TRBJ1-6	TRBV6-6	.	.	TGTGCCAGCAGTTCAACCTCAGGGGATTCACCCCTCCACTTT	CASSSTSGDSPLHF
TRBJ2-2	TRBV6-5	.	.	TGTGCCAGCAGTCAACTAGCCCCCCCCGGGGAGCTGTTTTTT	CASSQLAPPGELFF
TRBJ2-2	TRBV9	.	.	TGTGCCAGCAGCGATGGACCCCTGAACACCGGGGAGCTGTTTTTT	CASSDGPLNTGELFF
TRBJ1-2	TRBV6-5	TRBD1	once	TGTGCCAGCAGTTACTCCCGTACAGGGGGCGAAGGCTACACCTTC	CASSYSRTGGEGYTF
TRBJ1-5	TRBV6-6	.	.	TGTGCCAGCATGGACAGTTCTAGCAATCAGCCCCAGCATTTT	CASMDSSSNQPQHF
TRBJ2-1	TRBV7-6	TRBD2	.	TGTGCCAGCAGCTTAGGTCAGCGGGGGCGACGATACAATGAGCAGTTCTTC	CASSLGQRGRRYNEQFF
TRBJ1-2	TRBV28	.	.	TGTGCCAGCAGTTCGGGGGCTAACTATGGCTACACCTTC	CASSSGANYGYTF
TRBJ1-2	TRBV28	.	.	TGTGCCAGCAGTTTAAGAGATGGCTACACCTTC	CASSLRDGYTF
TRBJ1-3	TRBV2	.	.	TGTGCCAGCAGTGCCAGTGGAAACACCATATATTTT	CASSASGNTIYF
TRBJ1-2	TRBV3-1/TRBV3-2	.	.	TGTGCCAGCAGCCGGGAGGGGAACTATGGCTACACCTTC	CASSREGNYGYTF
TRBJ1-5	TRBV18	.	few	TGTGCCAGCTCACCGGCAGAAAATCAGCCCCAGCATTTT	CASSPAENQPQHF
TRBJ2-7	TRBV6-5	.	.	TGTGCCAGCAGTTACTCCGGGACGGACGAGCAGTACTTC	CASSYSGTDEQYF
TRBJ1-2	TRBV5-1	TRBD1	few	TGCGCCAGCAGCCGGACAGGGTCAAATGGCTACACCTTC	CASSRTGSNGYTF
TRBJ2-1	TRBV19	TRBD2	.	TGTGCCAGTAGTATAGTGCGGGGGGATGAGCAGTTCTTC	CASSIVRGDEQFF
TRBJ1-4	TRBV2	.	.	TGTGCCAGCAGTGAAAGGGCGGCAGGGCAAGAAAAACTGTTTTTT	CASSERAAGQEKLFF
TRBJ1-5	TRBV6-5	.	once	TGTGCCAGCAGTTTGTACGGGGATCAGCCCCAGCATTTT	CASSLYGDQPQHF
TRBJ1-2	TRBV6-5	TRBD1	.	TGTGCCAGCAGTTACCACCGACAGGGCTTCGATGGCTACACCTTC	CASSYHRQGFDGYTF
TRBJ1-1	TRBV2	.	few	TGTGCCAGCAGTGAATCTCAATTCACTGAAGCTTTCTTT	CASSESQFTEAFF
TRBJ2-5	TRBV7-6	.	.	TGTGCCAGCAGCTTAGGGGGGGGCCGAGAGACCCAGTACTTC	CASSLGGGRETQYF
TRBJ1-2	TRBV7-8	.	.	TGTGCCAGCAGCCGGGACCGTTGGACCTATGGGGGCTACACCTTC	CASSRDRWTYGGYTF
TRBJ1-5	TRBV6-1	TRBD1	.	TGTGCCAGCAGTGAAACACAGGGGCCTCAGCATTTT	CASSETQGPQHF
TRBJ1-1	TRBV7-9	.	.	TGTGCCAGCTCGATGCCTGAAGCTTTCTTT	CASSMPEAFF
TRBJ2-7	TRBV5-1	TRBD1	once	TGCGCCAGCAGGATGGGACAGGGTACGTACGAGCAGTACTTC	CASRMGQGTYEQYF
TRBJ2-1	TRBV5-4	TRBD1	few	TGTGCCAGCAGTGGGGGACAGGGCGGTGAGCAGTTCTTC	CASSGGQGGEQFF
TRBJ2-2	TRBV7-9	TRBD1	.	TGTGCCAGCAGCTGGGACAGGACTTCGCCCGGGGAGCTGTTTTTT	CASSWDRTSPGELFF
TRBJ1-3	TRBV5-4	TRBD1	.	TGTGCCAGCAGCTTGGAGCCAGGGGGAAGGGGTACTGGAAACACCATATATTTT	CASSLEPGGRGTGNTIYF
TRBJ1-4	TRBV5-6	.	.	TGTGCCAGCAGCTTGGCCAGACAGGATGAAAAACTGTTTTTT	CASSLARQDEKLFF
TRBJ1-1	TRBV19	TRBD1	.	TGTGCCAGTAACTTGGGACAGATGAACACTGAAGCTTTCTTT	CASNLGQMNTEAFF
TRBJ2-6	TRBV9	.	.	TGTGCCAGCAGCGTAGAGGGCGGGGTAACTGGGGCCAACGTCCTGACTTTC	CASSVEGGVTGANVLTF
TRBJ2-7	TRBV6-5	.	.	TGTGCCAGCAGCCCCCGGGACTCCTACGAGCAGTACTTC	CASSPRDSYEQYF
TRBJ1-1	TRBV27	.	.	TGTGCCAGCAGTTTAGATTACGGACCCAACACTGAAGCTTTCTTT	CASSLDYGPNTEAFF
TRBJ2-7	TRBV19	.	once	TGTGCCAGTAGTAGCCAGGACGGAGCCTACGAGCAGTACTTC	CASSSQDGAYEQYF
TRBJ1-1	TRBV7-9	.	few	TGTGCCAGCAGCTCCCGGGGGGGACGGCCGAACACTGAAGCTTTCTTT	CASSSRGGRPNTEAFF
TRBJ2-5	TRBV5-1	.	.	TGCGCCAGCAGCTTGCGAAGCGCCGCCCAAGAGACCCAGTACTTC	CASSLRSAAQETQYF
TRBJ2-7	TRBV5-5	TRBD1	.	TGTGCCAGCAGCTTGGAAGGACAGGGGATTGAGCAGTACTTC	CASSLEGQGIEQYF
TRBJ1-4	TRBV18	TRBD1	.	TGTGCCAGCTCACAGGGGGCCACTAATGAAAAACTGTTTTTT	CASSQGATNEKLFF
TRBJ2-7	TRBV27	.	.	TGTGCCAGCCGTGGGATGGGCTGGGCTTACGAGCAGTACTTC	CASRGMGWAYEQYF
TRBJ2-2	TRBV25-1	TRBD1	few	TGTGCCAGCATGACAGGGGCCGGGGAGCTGTTTTTT	CASMTGAGELFF
TRBJ1-3	TRBV18	TRBD1	.	TGTGCCAGCTCACCCTGGGACAGTAGCTCTGGAAACACCATATATTTT	CASSPWDSSSGNTIYF
TRBJ2-1	TRBV10-3	.	.	TGTGCCATCAGTGAAGGGTACAATGAGCAGTTCTTC	CAISEGYNEQFF
TRBJ1-1	TRBV5-6	.	.	TGTGCCAGCAGCTTGGGGGCAGGTTTTCAAATGGATGAAGCTTTCTTT	CASSLGAGFQMDEAFF
TRBJ1-1	TRBV5-4	TRBD1	.	TGTGCCAGCAGTGGGACAGAAAGGAACACTGAAGCTTTCTTT	CASSGTERNTEAFF
TRBJ1-1	TRBV2	.	.	TGTGCCAGCAAAAATTTCCCTGGCAACACTGAAGCTTTCTTT	CASKNFPGNTEAFF
TRBJ2-2	TRBV4-3	.	medium-sized	TGCGCCAGCAGCCAAGGGCCAGGCACCGGGGAGCTGTTTTTT	CASSQGPGTGELFF
TRBJ2-1	TRBV7-2	.	few	TGTGCCAGCAGCCGTTACTACAATGAGCAGTTCTTC	CASSRYYNEQFF
TRBJ1-5	TRBV19	.	once	TGTGCCAGTACCCCCCGCGGGCAGCGCAATCAGCCCCAGCATTTT	CASTPRGQRNQPQHF
TRBJ1-5	TRBV7-9	.	.	TGTGCCAGCAGCATGAGGCGGGATCAGCCCCAGCATTTT	CASSMRRDQPQHF
TRBJ1-5	TRBV9	.	once	TGTGCCAGCAGCTCCCACGGGGGCAATCAGCCCCAGCATTTT	CASSSHGGNQPQHF
TRBJ1-3	TRBV6-5	TRBD1	.	TGTGCCAGCAGTTACGGACAGGGGACTGGAAACACCATATATTTT	CASSYGQGTGNTIYF